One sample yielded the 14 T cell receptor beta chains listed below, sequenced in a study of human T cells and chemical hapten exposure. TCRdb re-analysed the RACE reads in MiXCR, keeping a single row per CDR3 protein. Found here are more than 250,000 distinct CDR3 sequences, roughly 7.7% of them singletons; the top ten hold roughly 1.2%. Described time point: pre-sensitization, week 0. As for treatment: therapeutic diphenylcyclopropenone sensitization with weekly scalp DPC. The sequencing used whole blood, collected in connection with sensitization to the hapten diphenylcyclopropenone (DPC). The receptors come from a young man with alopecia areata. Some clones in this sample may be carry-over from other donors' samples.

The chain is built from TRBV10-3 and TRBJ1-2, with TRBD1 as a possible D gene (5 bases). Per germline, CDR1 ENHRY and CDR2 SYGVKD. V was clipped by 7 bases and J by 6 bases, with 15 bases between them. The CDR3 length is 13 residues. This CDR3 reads CAIKTDLGDGYTF. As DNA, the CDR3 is TGTGCCATCAAGACAGATCTGGGGGATGGCTACACCTTC.

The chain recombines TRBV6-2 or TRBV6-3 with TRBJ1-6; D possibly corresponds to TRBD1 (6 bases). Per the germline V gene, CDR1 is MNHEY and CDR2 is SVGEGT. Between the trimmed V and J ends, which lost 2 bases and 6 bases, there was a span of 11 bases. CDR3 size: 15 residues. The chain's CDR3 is CASSYPGHLNSPLHF. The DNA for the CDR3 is TGTGCCAGCAGTTACCCGGGACACCTTAATTCACCCCTCCACTTT.

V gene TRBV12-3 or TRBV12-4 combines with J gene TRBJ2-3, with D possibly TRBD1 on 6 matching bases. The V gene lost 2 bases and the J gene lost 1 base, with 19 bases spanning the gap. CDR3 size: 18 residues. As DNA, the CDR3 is TGTGCCAGCAGTTTAAGTTTGGTCTACAGGGTCGGCACAGATACGCAGTATTTT. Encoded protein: CASSLSLVYRVGTDTQYF.

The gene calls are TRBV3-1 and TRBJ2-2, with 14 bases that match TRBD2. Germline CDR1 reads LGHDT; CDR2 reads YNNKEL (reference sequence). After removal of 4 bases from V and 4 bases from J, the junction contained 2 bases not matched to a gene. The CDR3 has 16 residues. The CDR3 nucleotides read TGTGCCAGCAGCCGGGGGACTAGCGGGGGCACCGGGGAGCTGTTTTTT. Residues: CASSRGTSGGTGELFF.

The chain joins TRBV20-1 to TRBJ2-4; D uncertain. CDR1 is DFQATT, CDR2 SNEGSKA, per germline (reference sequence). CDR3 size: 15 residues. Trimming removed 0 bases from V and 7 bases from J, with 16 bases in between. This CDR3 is CSARERESIRNIQYF. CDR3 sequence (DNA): TGCAGTGCTAGAGAAAGGGAATCCATTAGGAACATTCAGTACTTC.

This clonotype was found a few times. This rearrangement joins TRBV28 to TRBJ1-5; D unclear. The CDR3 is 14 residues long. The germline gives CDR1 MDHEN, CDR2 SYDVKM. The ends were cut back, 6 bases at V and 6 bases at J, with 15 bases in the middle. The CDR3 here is CASRTPRKGQPQHF. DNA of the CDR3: TGTGCCAGCAGGACCCCGCGCAAGGGTCAGCCCCAGCATTTT.

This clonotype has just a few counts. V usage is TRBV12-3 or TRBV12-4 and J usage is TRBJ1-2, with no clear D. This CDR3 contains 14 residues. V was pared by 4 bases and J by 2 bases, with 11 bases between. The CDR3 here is CASSSPASNYGYTF. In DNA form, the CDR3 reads TGTGCCAGCAGTTCACCAGCGTCGAACTATGGCTACACCTTC.

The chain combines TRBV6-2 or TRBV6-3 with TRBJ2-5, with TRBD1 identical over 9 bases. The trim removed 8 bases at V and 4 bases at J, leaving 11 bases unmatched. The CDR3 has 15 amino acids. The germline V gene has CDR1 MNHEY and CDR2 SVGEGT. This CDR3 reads CASRPWTGVTETQYF. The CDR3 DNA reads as TGTGCCAGCCGCCCTTGGACAGGGGTAACAGAGACCCAGTACTTC.

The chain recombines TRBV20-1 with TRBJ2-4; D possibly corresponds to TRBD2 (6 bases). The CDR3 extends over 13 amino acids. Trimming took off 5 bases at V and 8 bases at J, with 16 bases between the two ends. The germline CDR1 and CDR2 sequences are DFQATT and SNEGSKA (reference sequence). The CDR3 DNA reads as TGCAGTGCTCTGGACCGGAGGGTAGACATTCAGTACTTC. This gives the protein CSALDRRVDIQYF.

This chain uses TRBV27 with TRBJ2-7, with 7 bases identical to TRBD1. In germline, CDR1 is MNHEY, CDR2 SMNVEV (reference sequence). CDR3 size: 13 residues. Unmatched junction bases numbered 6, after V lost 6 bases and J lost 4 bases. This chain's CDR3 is CASSRDRGYEQYF. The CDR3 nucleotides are TGTGCCAGCAGCAGGGACAGAGGTTACGAGCAGTACTTC.

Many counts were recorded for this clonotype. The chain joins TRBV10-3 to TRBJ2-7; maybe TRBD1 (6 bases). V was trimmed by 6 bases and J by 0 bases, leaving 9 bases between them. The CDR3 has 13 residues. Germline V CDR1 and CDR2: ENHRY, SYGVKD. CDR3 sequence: CAIRRDNSYEQYF. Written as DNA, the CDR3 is TGTGCCATCAGGAGGGACAACTCCTACGAGCAGTACTTC.

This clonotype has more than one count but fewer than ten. CDR3: CASSQPGQGKEKLFF. The CDR3 DNA reads as TGCGCCAGCAGCCAACCGGGACAGGGAAAGGAAAAACTGTTTTTT. The chain links TRBV4-1 to TRBJ1-4, with 9 positions matching TRBD1. The CDR3 sequence is 15 residues long. Germline trimming cut 2 bases from V and 8 bases from J; bases unmatched to any gene: 6. The germline gives CDR1 MGHRA, CDR2 YSYEKL.

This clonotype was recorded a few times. DNA of the CDR3: TGTGCCAGCAGTTTAGTACAGTCCACAGATACGCAGTATTTT. Amino acids: CASSLVQSTDTQYF. V gene TRBV12-3 or TRBV12-4 combines with J gene TRBJ2-3, with D unresolved. The CDR3 is 14 residues long. V was trimmed by 1 base and J by 2 bases, leaving 7 bases between them.

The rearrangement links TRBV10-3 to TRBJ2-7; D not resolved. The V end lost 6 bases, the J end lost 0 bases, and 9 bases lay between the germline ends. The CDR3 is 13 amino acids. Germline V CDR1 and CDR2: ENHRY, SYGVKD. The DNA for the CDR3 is TGTGCCATCAGCCCCGGGCACTCCTACGAGCAGTACGTC. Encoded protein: CAISPGHSYEQYV.